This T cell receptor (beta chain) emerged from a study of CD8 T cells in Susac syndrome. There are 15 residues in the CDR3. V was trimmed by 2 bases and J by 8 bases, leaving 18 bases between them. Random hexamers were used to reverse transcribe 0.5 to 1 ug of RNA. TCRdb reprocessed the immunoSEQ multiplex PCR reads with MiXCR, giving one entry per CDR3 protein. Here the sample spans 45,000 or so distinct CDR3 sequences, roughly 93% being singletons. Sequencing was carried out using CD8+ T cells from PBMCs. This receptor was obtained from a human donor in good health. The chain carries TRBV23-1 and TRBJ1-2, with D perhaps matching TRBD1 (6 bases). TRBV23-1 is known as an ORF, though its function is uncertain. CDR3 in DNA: TGCGCCAGCAGTCAACCCCGTAAGGACAGTCAAGGCTACACCTTC. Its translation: CASSQPRKDSQGYTF.